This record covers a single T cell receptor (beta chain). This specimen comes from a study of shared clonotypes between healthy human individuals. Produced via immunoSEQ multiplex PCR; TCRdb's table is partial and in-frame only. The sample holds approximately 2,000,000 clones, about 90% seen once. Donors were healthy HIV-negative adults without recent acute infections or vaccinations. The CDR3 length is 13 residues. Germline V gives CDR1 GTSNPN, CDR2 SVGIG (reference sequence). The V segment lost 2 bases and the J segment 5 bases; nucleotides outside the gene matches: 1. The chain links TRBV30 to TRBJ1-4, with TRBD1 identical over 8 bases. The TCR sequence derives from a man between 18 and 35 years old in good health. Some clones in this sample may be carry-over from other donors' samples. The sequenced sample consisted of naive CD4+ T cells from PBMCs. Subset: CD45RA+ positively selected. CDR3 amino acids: CAWSWTGNEKLFF. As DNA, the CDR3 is TGTGCCTGGAGTTGGACAGGGAATGAAAAACTGTTTTTT.